Presented here are 12 T cell receptor beta chains from one specimen sequenced in a study of regulatory T cells in long-lasting Graves disease. iRepertoire HTBI primers and Arm-PCR of CDR3 regions built TCR beta libraries. Each CDR3 protein is one row after TCRdb ran MiXCR on the multiplex PCR reads. The sample consists of roughly 530,000 distinct CDR3 sequences, about 16% of them appearing once. The time point was: newly diagnosed GD, antithyroid drugs for less than 3 months. PBMCs provided the RNA from which the TCR library was made. These data were likewise used in another study, on T cells in Graves' hyperthyroidism and ophthalmopathy.

The source was peripheral blood mononuclear cells (PBMCs), collected at new diagnosis, from a patient treated with antithyroid drugs. These receptors all come from a woman in her forties or fifties with Graves disease.

A note on this clonotype: A single base separates this from a much larger clone, so it may be a read error. The chain employs TRBV20-1 and TRBJ2-1; D unresolved. The germline V gene encodes CDR1 DFQATT and CDR2 SNEGSKA (reference sequence). Trimming took 0 bases from V and 9 from J, leaving 12 bases between them. The CDR3 sequence is 13 residues long. CDR3: CSAREAYHFEQFF. The DNA of the CDR3 is TGCAGTGCTAGAGAAGCCTATCACTTTGAGCAGTTCTTC.

This clonotype turned up a few times. The genes are TRBV20-1 and TRBJ1-5, with D hard to call. From germline, CDR1 is DFQATT and CDR2 SNEGSKA (reference sequence). V was trimmed by 0 bases and J by 1 base, leaving 10 bases between them. This CDR3 is 15 amino acids long. Here the CDR3 DNA reads TGCAGTGCTAGAGATGTTAGATGGAGCAATCAGCCCCAGCATTTT. Translated, it gives CSARDVRWSNQPQHF.

A note on this clonotype: The conserved final phenylalanine or tryptophan is absent from the CDR3, which likely points to a read error. This chain links TRBV19 with TRBJ1-5; D remains unclear. Germline CDR1 reads LNHDA; CDR2 reads SQIVND (reference sequence). This CDR3 spans 13 amino acids. V was pared by 5 bases and J by 6 bases, with 11 bases between. The chain's CDR3 is CASSREFGQPQHL. The CDR3 nucleotides read TGTGCCAGTAGTCGGGAGTTCGGTCAGCCCCAGCATCTT.

The V and J genes are TRBV18 and TRBJ1-6; 7 bases agree with TRBD1. The CDR3 is 16 amino acids. Trimming took 1 base from V and 0 from J; bases not matched to a gene: 0. CDR1 is KGHSH and CDR2 is LQKENI in the germline V gene. CDR3 in DNA: TGTGCCAGCTCACCACGACAGGGCTCCTATAATTCACCCCTCCACTTT. This sequence encodes CASSPRQGSYNSPLHF.

As regards this clonotype: With a much larger clone just one base away, this may be a read error. The rearrangement joins TRBV19 to TRBJ1-4; no clear D gene. Germline V lookup: CDR1 LNHDA, CDR2 SQIVND (reference sequence). The CDR3 length is 14 residues. The V and J ends lost 3 bases and 0 bases respectively, with 5 bases between them. CDR3 nucleotide sequence: TGTGCCAGTAGTATCGCTGCAACTAATGAAAAACTGTTTTTT. Protein sequence: CASSIAATNEKLFF.

The chain recombines TRBV4-1 with TRBJ1-2, with D unclear. Per germline, CDR1 MGHRA and CDR2 YSYEKL. This CDR3 region has 16 residues. The ends were cut back, 1 base at V and 1 base at J, with 13 bases in the middle. CDR3 DNA sequence: TGCGCCAGCAGCCAAGGTACCCTCACCGTTAACTATGGCTACACCTTC. It translates to CASSQGTLTVNYGYTF.

The sample holds many counts of this clonotype. The chain couples TRBV6-2 or TRBV6-3 to TRBJ1-5, with 8 bases lining up with TRBD1. The ends lost 4 bases at V and 1 base at J; junction bases unmatched: 0. The CDR3 has 14 amino acids. Germline CDR1 reads MNHEY; CDR2 reads SVGEGT. CDR3: CASSWTGSNQPQHF. The CDR3 DNA follows: TGTGCCAGCAGTTGGACAGGGAGCAATCAGCCCCAGCATTTT.

This clonotype came up many times. The CDR3 region is CASSPKGQGAYEQYF. The DNA of the CDR3 is TGCGCCAGCAGCCCAAAGGGACAGGGGGCCTACGAGCAGTACTTC. This sequence joins TRBV5-1 and TRBJ2-7; 11 bases align to TRBD1. This CDR3 is built from 15 residues. Germline V gives CDR1 SGHRS, CDR2 YFSETQ. J gave up 2 bases and V 4 bases, and 5 bases lay outside the gene matches.

The chain recombines TRBV2 with TRBJ2-1, with 10 positions matching TRBD2. The CDR3 is made up of 14 amino acids. With 4 bases clipped from V and 12 bases from J, the junction kept 9 bases outside the gene matches. Germline assignment: CDR1 SNHLY and CDR2 FYNNEI. The chain's CDR3 is CASSGSGRPFWQFF. CDR3 sequence (DNA): TGTGCCAGCAGTGGTAGCGGGAGGCCTTTTTGGCAGTTCTTC.

The rearrangement joins TRBV6-2 or TRBV6-3 to TRBJ1-5, with a tentative D call TRBD1 (5 bases). This CDR3 comprises 14 residues. With 8 bases removed from V and 3 bases from J, the gap between germline ends came to 14 bases. CDR1 and CDR2 (germline): MNHEY, SVGEGT. CDR3: CASGQTAPNQPQHF. The CDR3 region has the DNA TGTGCCAGCGGACAAACAGCTCCCAATCAGCCCCAGCATTTT.

This chain connects TRBV3-1 to TRBJ1-2; maybe TRBD1 (6 bases). The CDR3 has 17 amino acids. Germline loops: CDR1 LGHDT, CDR2 YNNKEL (reference sequence). Trimming cost V 4 bases and J 2 bases, with 20 bases left between them. CDR3 protein: CASSPPRGTPSNYGYTF. DNA for the CDR3: TGTGCCAGCAGCCCCCCCCGAGGGACACCTTCAAACTATGGCTACACCTTC. The variable domain in full, completed from reference TRBV3-1 and TRBJ1-2, reads DTAVSQTPKYLVTQMGNDKSIKCEQNLGHDTMYWYKQDSKKFLKIMFSYNNKELIINETVPNRFSPKSPDKAHLNLHINSLELGDSAVYFCASSPPRGTPSNYGYTFGSGTRLTVV.

Ten or more counts support this clonotype. The CDR3 sequence is CASSWKTSSEQFF. The CDR3 region has the DNA TGTGCCAGCAGTTGGAAGACTTCCTCTGAGCAGTTCTTC. The J gene is TRBJ2-1, the V gene TRBV7-3; D unresolved. The CDR3 extends over 13 amino acids. V lost 6 bases to trimming and J lost 9 bases, with 15 bases between them. In germline, CDR1 is SGHTA, CDR2 FQGTGA.